Below, one T cell receptor beta chain is given with its context. The antigen is unknown. V trimming: 3 bases; J trimming: 9 bases; junction bases outside the gene matches: 13. The CDR3 is 18 amino acids. Germline assignment: CDR1 SGHAT and CDR2 FQNNGV. TCRdb keeps only in-frame clones here, not all; method: immunoSEQ multiplex PCR. The table shows about 28,000 clones, with roughly 80% occurring only once. This sample stems from a study of radiotherapy plus CTLA-4 blockade in lung cancer. Overall study findings and caveats: Tumor-origin TCR clones grew in blood after radiotherapy plus ipilimumab.

The sequence was collected from a human donor with non-small cell lung cancer who had stable disease on radiotherapy plus ipilimumab. The chain employs TRBV11-2 and TRBJ2-3; 15 bases align to TRBD2. The sequencing used peripheral blood, collected from a patient treated with radiotherapy plus ipilimumab. The CDR3 nucleotides read TGTGCCAGCAGCTTCATATCGGGACTAGCGGGGGGTCGCAAGACGCAGTATTTT. Its translation: CASSFISGLAGGRKTQYF.